These 3 T cell receptor beta chains were all obtained from the same sample, sequenced in a study of T-cell memory formation after mild COVID-19. One entry per CDR3 protein results from TCRdb running MiXCR on the 5' RACE reads. The table includes over 45,000 distinct CDR3 sequences, 28% detected once. The sequencing input was PBMCs or a T cell subset sorted from them (not recorded which). These receptors were taken from a man between 18 and 35 years old who had mild COVID-19 (a few samples of this study predate the infection). Cell type and time point are not known.

This clonotype has more than one count but fewer than ten. This sequence joins TRBV29-1 and TRBJ2-4, with TRBD1 as a possible D gene (7 bases). Germline CDR1 and CDR2: SQVTM and ANQGSEA. V was cut by 3 bases and J by 13 bases, with 13 bases left in between. The CDR3 length is 11 residues. CDR3 DNA: TGCAGCGTTGATCGGGCGGGACAGCAGTACTTC. This sequence encodes CSVDRAGQQYF.

The chain combines TRBV27 with TRBJ2-4; 7 bases are a match to TRBD1. The CDR3 totals 12 residues. J gave up 6 bases and V 6 bases, and 2 bases lay outside the gene matches. The V gene's germline CDR1 is MNHEY and CDR2 SMNVEV (reference sequence). The CDR3 loop is CASSTGVNIQYF. DNA of the CDR3: TGTGCCAGCAGCACAGGGGTAAACATTCAGTACTTC.

V is TRBV7-9 and J is TRBJ2-1; D possibly corresponds to TRBD1 (7 bases). Germline CDR1 SEHNR, CDR2 FQNEAQ (reference sequence). The CDR3 length is 16 residues. The V gene lost 5 bases and the J gene lost 3 bases, with 17 bases spanning the gap. The CDR3 DNA is TGTGCCAGCAGCCCGGGGACAGCGGAGGGCTACAATGAGCAGTTCTTC. This translates into CASSPGTAEGYNEQFF.